This TCR beta chain was retrieved from a study of blood T cell repertoires in COVID-19. Looking at the study overall: COVID-19 samples collected from the United States, Italy and Spain covered acute and convalescent phases.

TCRdb's table, derived via immunoSEQ multiplex PCR, lists solely in-frame clones and lacks some. The sample records around 140,000 clones, about four fifths being singletons. The sample was peripheral blood. This TCR came from a man in his thirties or forties with COVID-19, enrolled during active disease.

CDR3 nucleotide sequence: TGTGCCAGCAGCTGGGGACAGTCCCTCGGAGGCTACACCTTC. Its protein product is CASSWGQSLGGYTF. This chain links TRBV5-8 with TRBJ1-2, with 7 nucleotides matching TRBD1. With 3 bases clipped from V and 8 bases from J, the junction kept 10 bases outside the gene matches. The CDR3 runs to 14 residues. Germline CDR1 SGHTS, CDR2 YDEGEE.